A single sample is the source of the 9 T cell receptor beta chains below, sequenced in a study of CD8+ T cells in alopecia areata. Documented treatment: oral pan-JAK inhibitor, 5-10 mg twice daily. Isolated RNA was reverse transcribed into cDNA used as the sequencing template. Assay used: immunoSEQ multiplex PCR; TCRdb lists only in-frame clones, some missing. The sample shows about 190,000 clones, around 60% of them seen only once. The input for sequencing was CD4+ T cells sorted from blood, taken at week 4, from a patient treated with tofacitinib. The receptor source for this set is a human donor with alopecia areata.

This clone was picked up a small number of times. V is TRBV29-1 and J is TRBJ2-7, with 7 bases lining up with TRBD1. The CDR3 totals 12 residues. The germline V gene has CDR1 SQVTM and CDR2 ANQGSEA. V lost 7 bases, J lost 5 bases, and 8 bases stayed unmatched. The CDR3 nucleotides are TGCAGCGCCCGACAGGGATCAGACGAGCAGTACTTC. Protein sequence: CSARQGSDEQYF.

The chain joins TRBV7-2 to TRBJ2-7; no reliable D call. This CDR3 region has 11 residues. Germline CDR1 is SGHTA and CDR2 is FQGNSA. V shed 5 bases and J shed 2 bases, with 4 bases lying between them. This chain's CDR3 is CASSAAYEQYF. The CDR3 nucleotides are TGTGCCAGCAGCGCCGCCTACGAGCAGTACTTC. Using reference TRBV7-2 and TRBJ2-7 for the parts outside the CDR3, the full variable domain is GAGVSQSPSNKVTEKGKDVELRCDPISGHTALYWYRQSLGQGLEFLIYFQGNSAPDKSGLPSDRFSAERTGGSVSTLTIQRTQQEDSAVYLCASSAAYEQYFGPGTRLTVT.

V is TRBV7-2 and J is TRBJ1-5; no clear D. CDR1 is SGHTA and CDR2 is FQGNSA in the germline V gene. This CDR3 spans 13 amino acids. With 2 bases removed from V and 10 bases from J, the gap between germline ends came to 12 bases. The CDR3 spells CASSLYQDRPQHF. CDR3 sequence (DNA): TGTGCCAGCAGCTTATATCAGGATCGACCCCAGCATTTT.

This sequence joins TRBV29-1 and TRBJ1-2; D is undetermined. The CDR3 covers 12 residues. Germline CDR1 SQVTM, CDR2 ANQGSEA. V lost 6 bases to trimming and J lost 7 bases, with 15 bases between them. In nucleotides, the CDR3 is TGCAGCGTCTCGGACGGGCGAAGTGGCTACACCTTC. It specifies CSVSDGRSGYTF.

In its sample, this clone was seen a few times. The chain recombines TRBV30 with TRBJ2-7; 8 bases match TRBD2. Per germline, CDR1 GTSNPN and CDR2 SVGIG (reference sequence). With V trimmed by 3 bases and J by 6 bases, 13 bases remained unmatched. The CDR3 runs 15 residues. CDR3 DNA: TGTGCCTGGAGCAACACCGGGACTAGTCGCTCCGAGCAGTACTTC. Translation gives CAWSNTGTSRSEQYF.

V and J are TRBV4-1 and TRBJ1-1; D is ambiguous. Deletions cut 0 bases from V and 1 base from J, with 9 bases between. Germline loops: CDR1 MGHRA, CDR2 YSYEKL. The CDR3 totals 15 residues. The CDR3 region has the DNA TGCGCCAGCAGCCAAGATAGCCGGGCGAACACTGAAGCTTTCTTT. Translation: CASSQDSRANTEAFF.

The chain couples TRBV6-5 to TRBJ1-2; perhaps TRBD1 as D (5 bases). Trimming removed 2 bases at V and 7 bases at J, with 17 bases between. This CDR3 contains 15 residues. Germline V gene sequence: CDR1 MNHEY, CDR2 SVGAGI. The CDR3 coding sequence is TGTGCCAGCAGTTACAGAGAGCAGGGTACGGGTGGCTACACCTTC. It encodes CASSYREQGTGGYTF.

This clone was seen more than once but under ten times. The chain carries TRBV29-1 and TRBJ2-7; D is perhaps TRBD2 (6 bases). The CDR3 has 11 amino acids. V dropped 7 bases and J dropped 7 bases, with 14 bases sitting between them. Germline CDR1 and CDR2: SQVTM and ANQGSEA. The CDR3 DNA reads TGCAGCGCGCGGGGAACAAAGGAGCAGTACTTC. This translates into CSARGTKEQYF.

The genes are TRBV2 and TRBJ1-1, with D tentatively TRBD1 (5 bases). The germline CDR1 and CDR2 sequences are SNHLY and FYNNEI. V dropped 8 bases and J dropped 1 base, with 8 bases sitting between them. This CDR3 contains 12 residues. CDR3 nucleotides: TGTGCCAGCGATCAGGGGAACACTGAAGCTTTCTTT. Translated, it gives CASDQGNTEAFF.